This T cell receptor (beta chain) was captured by sequencing in a study of cytomegalovirus exposure and HLA in healthy donors. Points from the study as a whole: TCR beta sequences reportedly predicted the HLA-A and HLA-B alleles of most subjects accurately. In a later analysis, the majority of CMV-associated beta chains seemingly showed HLA restriction. There were some public TCRs occurring in many donors, but most TCR sequences were rare. Analyses of presence/absence relied on an assumption of roughly uniform sequencing depth across donors.

This CDR3 comprises 16 residues. CDR1 SEHNR and CDR2 FQNEAQ come from the germline V gene (reference sequence). PCR used 60 Vbeta primers and 13 Jbeta primers. The protocol was immunoSEQ multiplex PCR, while the TCRdb copy is restricted to in-frame clones and leaves out a portion. This table holds about 120,000 clones, less than 85% found once. In regard to this clone: Its antigen is not identified. Sequence at one end of the junction differs from germline and may be a read error.

Sequenced sample: PBMCs. The genes are TRBV7-9 and TRBJ1-3; TRBD1 matches 10 bases. The TCR sequence derives from a man between 25 and 39 years old in good health and CMV-seropositive. The CDR3 loop reads CASSPGQGSSGNIIYF. For the CDR3, the DNA is TGTGCCAGCAGCCCGGGACAGGGGTCCTCTGGAAACATCATATATTTT.